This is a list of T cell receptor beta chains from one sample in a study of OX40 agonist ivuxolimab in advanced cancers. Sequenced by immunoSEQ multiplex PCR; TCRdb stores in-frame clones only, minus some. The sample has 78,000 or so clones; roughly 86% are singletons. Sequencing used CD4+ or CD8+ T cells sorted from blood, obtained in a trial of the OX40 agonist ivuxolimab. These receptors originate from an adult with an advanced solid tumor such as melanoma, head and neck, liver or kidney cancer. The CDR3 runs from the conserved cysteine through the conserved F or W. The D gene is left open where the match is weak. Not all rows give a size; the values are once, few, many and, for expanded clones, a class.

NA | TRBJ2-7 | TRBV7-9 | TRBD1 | TGTGCCAGCAGCACCGACAGGGGACGAAAGGAGCAGTACTTC | CASSTDRGRKEQYF
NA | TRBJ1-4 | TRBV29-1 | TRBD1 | TGCAGCGGACGACAGGGGCCTAATGAAAAACTGTTTTTT | CSGRQGPNEKLFF
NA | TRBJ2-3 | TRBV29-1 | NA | TGCAGCGTTGAGTTAGTCAGCGATACGCAGTATTTT | CSVELVSDTQYF
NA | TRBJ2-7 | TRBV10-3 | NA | TGTGCCATCAGCTCCTCCTACGAGCAGTACTTC | CAISSSYEQYF
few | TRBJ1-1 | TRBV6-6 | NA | TGTGCCAGCAATTCCGGGGGCAATGGGAACACTGAAGCTTTCTTT | CASNSGGNGNTEAFF
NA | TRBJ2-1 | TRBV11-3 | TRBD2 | TGTGCCAGCAGCTTAGGATTAGCGGGGGCCTACAATGAGCAGTTCTTC | CASSLGLAGAYNEQFF
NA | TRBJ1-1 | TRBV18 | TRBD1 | TGTGCCAGCTCACCCCTCCGGGACAGGGTGTACACTGAAGCTTTCTTT | CASSPLRDRVYTEAFF
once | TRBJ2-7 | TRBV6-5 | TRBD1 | TGTGCCAGCAGTTACTATTTCGGGACAGGCCGGGGCGAGCAGTACTTC | CASSYYFGTGRGEQYF
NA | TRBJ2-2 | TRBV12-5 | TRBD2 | TGTGCTAGTGGTTTGGTGACTAGCCCGAACACCGGGGAGCTGTTTTTT | CASGLVTSPNTGELFF
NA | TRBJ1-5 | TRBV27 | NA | TGTGCCAGCAAAGGTTACGGTCAGCCCCAGCATTTT | CASKGYGQPQHF
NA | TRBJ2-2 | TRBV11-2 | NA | TGTGCCAGCAGGTCAGGCAGGGAGCTGTTTTTT | CASRSGRELFF
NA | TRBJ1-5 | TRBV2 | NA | TGTGCCAGCAGTCAAGGGGGGGGCAATCAGCCCCAGCATTTT | CASSQGGGNQPQHF
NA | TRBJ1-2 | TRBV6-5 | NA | TGTGCCAGCAGTTACGTTAGTAACTATGGCTACACCTTC | CASSYVSNYGYTF
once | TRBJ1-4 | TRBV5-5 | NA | TGTGCCAGCACCGCCCCGGGGAGTGCAACTAATGAAAAACTGTTTTTT | CASTAPGSATNEKLFF
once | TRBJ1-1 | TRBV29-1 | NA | TGCAGCGTTGAAGAGGTGGTAAACACTGAAGCTTTCTTT | CSVEEVVNTEAFF
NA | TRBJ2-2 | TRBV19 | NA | TGTGCCAGTAGTATTAATACAGGGCAGACCACCGGGGAGCTGTTTTTT | CASSINTGQTTGELFF
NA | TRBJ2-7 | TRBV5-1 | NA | TGCGCCAGCAGCTTGGAGGGGAACTACGAGCAGTACTTC | CASSLEGNYEQYF
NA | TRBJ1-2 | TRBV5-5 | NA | TGTGCCAGCAGCTTGGTGGTTGGCTACACCTTC | CASSLVVGYTF
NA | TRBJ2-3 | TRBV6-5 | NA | TGTGCCAGCAGTTATAAAGAGGCCACAGATACGCAGTATTTT | CASSYKEATDTQYF
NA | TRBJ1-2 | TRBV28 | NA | TGTGCCAGCACCCCTCCCCCCACCTTC | CASTPPPTF
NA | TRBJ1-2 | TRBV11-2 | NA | TGTGCCAGCGCCTCGGGCGGAGCCAACTATGGCTACACCTTC | CASASGGANYGYTF
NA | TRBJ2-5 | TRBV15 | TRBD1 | TGTGCCACCAGCAGATCGATAGGGGGCTTGGGGGAGACCCAGTACTTC | CATSRSIGGLGETQYF
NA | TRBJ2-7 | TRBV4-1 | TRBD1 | TGCGCCAGCAGCCTGGGGACAGGTACCTACGAGCAGTACTTC | CASSLGTGTYEQYF
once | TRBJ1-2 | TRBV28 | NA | TGTGCCAGCAGCCCTGCAGACGGAGTAGGCTATGGCTACACCTTC | CASSPADGVGYGYTF
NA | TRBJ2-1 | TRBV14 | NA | TGTGCCAGCAGCCAAGGCGAACGGTGGACTTCCGTATACAATGAGCAGTTCTTC | CASSQGERWTSVYNEQFF